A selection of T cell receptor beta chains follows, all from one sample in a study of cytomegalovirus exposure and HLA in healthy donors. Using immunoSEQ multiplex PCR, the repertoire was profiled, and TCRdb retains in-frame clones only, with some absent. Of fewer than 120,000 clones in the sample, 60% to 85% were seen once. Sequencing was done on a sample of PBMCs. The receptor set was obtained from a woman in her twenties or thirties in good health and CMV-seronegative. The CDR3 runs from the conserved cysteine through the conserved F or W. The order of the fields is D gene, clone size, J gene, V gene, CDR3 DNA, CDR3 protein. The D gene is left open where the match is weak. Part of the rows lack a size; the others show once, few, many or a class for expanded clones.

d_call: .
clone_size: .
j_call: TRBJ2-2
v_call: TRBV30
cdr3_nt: TGTGCCTGGGCCTTTACCAGGGCCATCGGAGGGGAGCTGTTTTTT
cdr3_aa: CAWAFTRAIGGELFF

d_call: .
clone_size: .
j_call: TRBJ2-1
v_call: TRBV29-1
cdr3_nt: TGCAGCGTTGAAAGAGGGATTACAGCCTACAATGAGCAGTTCTTC
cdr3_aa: CSVERGITAYNEQFF

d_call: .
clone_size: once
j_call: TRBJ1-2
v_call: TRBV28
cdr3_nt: TGTGCCAGCAGTTTACCTACGAGTCCCTTGAGGGGCTACACCTTC
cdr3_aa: CASSLPTSPLRGYTF

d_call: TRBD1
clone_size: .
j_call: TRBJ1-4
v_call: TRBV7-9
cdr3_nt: TGTGCCAGCAGCGCCACGGGACAGGGGGATGAAAAACTGTTTTTT
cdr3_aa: CASSATGQGDEKLFF

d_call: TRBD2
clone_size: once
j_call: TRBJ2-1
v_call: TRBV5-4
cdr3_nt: TGTGCCAGCAGCTTGGGGCACGGGAGGGCCGGCAATGAGCAGTTCTTC
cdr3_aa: CASSLGHGRAGNEQFF

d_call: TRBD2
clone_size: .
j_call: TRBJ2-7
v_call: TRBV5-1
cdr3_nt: TGCGCCAGCAAAGTCAAGACTAGCGGGGCGAGCTCCTACGAGCAGTACTTC
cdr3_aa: CASKVKTSGASSYEQYF

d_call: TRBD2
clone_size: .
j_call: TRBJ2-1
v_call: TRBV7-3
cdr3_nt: TGTGCCAGCAGCCCGATAGCGGGAGGGGGGGACAATGAGCAGTTCTTC
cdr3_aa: CASSPIAGGGDNEQFF

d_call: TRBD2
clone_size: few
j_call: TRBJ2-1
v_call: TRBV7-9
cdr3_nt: TGTGCCAGCGGACCGGGACTAGCGGAGTACAATGAGCAGTTCTTC
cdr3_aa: CASGPGLAEYNEQFF

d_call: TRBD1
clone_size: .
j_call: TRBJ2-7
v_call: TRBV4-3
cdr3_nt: TGCGCCAGCAGCCAAGACGCCTTTGGGGACAGTTCCCGCGAGCAGTACTTC
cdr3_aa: CASSQDAFGDSSREQYF

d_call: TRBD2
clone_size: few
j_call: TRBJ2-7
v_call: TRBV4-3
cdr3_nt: TGCGCCAGCAGCCAGGGACTAGCGGGTGGCTACGAGCAGTACTTC
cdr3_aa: CASSQGLAGGYEQYF

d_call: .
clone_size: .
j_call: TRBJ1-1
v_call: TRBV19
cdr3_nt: TGTGCCAGTAGTATCGGGGGGCCGAACACTGAAGCTTTCTTT
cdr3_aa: CASSIGGPNTEAFF

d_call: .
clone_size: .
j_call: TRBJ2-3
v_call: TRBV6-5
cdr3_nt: TGTGCCAGCTCCACACTAGCAGCTAGCACAGATACGCAGTATTTT
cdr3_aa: CASSTLAASTDTQYF

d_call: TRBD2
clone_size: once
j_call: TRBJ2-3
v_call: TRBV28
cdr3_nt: TGTGCCAGCAGTCCCTGGACTAGCGGGACGAGCACAGATACGCAGTATTTT
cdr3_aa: CASSPWTSGTSTDTQYF

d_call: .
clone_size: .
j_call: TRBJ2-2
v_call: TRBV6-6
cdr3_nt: TGTGCCAGCAGTTACTCCGGCACCGGGGAGCTGTTTTTT
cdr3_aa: CASSYSGTGELFF

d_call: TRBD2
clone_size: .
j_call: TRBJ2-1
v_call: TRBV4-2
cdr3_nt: TGTGCCAGCAGCCAAGTAAGCAGCGGGGTTGGTGAGCAGTTCTTC
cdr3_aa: CASSQVSSGVGEQFF

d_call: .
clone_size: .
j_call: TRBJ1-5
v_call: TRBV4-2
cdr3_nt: TGTGCCAGCAGCCAAGAGGTCGGGGGTGGGAATCAGCCCCAGCATTTT
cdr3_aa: CASSQEVGGGNQPQHF

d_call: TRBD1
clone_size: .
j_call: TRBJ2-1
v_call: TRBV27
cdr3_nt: TGTGCCAGCAGCGGGACAGGGGACAACAATGAGCAGTTCTTC
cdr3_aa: CASSGTGDNNEQFF

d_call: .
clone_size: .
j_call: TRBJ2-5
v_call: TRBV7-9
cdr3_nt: TGTGCCAGCAGCTTGGGCAGCGGAGAGACCCAGTACTTC
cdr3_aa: CASSLGSGETQYF

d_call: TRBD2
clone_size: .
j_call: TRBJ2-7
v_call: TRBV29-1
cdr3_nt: TGCAGCGTCGCCCCGGGACTAGCCTTCGAGCAGTACTTC
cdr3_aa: CSVAPGLAFEQYF

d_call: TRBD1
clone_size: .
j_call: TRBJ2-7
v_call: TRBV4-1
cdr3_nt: TGCGCCAGCAGCCGTGGACCAGGGGGCTCCTACGAGCAGTACTTC
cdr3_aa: CASSRGPGGSYEQYF

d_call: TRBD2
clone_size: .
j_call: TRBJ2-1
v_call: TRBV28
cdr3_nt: TGTGCCAGCAGCTGGGGGGGAGTTAATGAGCAGTTCTTC
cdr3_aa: CASSWGGVNEQFF

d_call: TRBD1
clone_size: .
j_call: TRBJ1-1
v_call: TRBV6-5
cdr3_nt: TGTGCCAGCAGTTACTCGAGGGGGCTAATGAACACTGAAGCTTTCTTT
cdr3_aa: CASSYSRGLMNTEAFF

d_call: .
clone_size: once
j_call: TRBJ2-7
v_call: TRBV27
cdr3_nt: TGTGCCAGCGGCTCTCCGGGCGGGACGGACTACGAGCAGTACTTC
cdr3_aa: CASGSPGGTDYEQYF

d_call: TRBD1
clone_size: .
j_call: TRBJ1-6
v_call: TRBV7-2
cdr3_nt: TGTGCCAGCAGCTTAGCGGGACAGTTAAATTCACCCCTCCACTTT
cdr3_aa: CASSLAGQLNSPLHF

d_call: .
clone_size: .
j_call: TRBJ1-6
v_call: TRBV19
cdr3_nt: TGTGCCAGTAGTTACACAGGGTCCCAATCACCCCTCCACTTT
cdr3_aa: CASSYTGSQSPLHF

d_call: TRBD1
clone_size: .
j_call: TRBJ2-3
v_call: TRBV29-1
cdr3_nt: TGCAGCGTTTCCCGTTTTTTAGGGACAGGGAGTATCACAGATACGCAGTATTTT
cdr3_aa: CSVSRFLGTGSITDTQYF

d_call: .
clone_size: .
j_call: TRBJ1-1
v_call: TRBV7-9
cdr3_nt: TGTGCCAGCAGCTTTGGGGTGGGTCCGGGAGGAGCTTTCTTT
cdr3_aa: CASSFGVGPGGAFF

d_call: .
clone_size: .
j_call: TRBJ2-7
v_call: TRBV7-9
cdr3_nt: TGTGCCAGCAGCTTAGCGAAGACTCAGGGCCCACGGGGGGAGCAGTACTTC
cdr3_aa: CASSLAKTQGPRGEQYF

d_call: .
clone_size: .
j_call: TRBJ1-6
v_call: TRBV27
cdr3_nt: TGTGCCAGCAGCCACCCTTCATTACAGTATTCACCCCTCCACTTT
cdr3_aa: CASSHPSLQYSPLHF

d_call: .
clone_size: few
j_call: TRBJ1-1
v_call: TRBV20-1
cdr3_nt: TGCACACTGGGGAGGAACACTGAAGCTTTCTTT
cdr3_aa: CTLGRNTEAFF

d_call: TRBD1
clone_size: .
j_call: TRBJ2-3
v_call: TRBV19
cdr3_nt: TGTGCCAGTAGCCCGAGACAGGGATTCACAGATACGCAGTATTTT
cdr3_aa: CASSPRQGFTDTQYF

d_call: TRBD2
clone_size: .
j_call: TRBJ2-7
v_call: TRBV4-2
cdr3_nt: TGTGCCAGCAGCCTCGGGACTAGCGGGAGGTCTCGCGAGCAGTACTTC
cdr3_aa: CASSLGTSGRSREQYF

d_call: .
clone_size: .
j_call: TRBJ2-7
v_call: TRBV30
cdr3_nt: TGTGCCTGGATAGGGAGCTCCTACGAGCAGTACTTC
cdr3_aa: CAWIGSSYEQYF

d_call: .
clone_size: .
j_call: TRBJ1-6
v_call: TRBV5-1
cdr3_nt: TGCGCCAGCAGCCCTAAGAGAAATTCACCCCTCCACTTT
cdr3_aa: CASSPKRNSPLHF

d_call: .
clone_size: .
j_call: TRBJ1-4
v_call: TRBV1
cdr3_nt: TGCACCAGCGAGCTAACAACTAATGAAAAACTGTTTTTT
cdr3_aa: CTSELTTNEKLFF

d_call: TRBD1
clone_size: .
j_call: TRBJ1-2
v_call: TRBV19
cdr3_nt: TGTGCCAGTCGGGACAGGGGGGTCTATGGCTACACCTTC
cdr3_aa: CASRDRGVYGYTF

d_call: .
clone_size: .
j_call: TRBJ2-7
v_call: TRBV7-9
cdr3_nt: TGTGCCAGCAGCAATAGGACAGCTTCCTACGAGCAGTACTTC
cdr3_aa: CASSNRTASYEQYF

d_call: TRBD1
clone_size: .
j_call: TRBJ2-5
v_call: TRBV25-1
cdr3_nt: TGTGCCAGCAGTGAATGGACAGGGAAGGAGACCCAGTACTTC
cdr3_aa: CASSEWTGKETQYF

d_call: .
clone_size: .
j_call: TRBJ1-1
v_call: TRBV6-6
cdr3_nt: TGTGCCAGCAGTGCGGGCCGTCCGGGGAACACTGAAGCTTTCTTT
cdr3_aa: CASSAGRPGNTEAFF

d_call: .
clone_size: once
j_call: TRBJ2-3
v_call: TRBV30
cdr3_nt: TGTGCCTGGAGTGTATTTGCAGGGGAATCCGAAACAGATACGCAGTATTTT
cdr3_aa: CAWSVFAGESETDTQYF

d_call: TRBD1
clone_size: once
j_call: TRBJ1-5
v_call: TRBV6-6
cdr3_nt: TGTGCCACTCGGGACAGGTATAGCAATCAGCCCCAGCATTTT
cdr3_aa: CATRDRYSNQPQHF

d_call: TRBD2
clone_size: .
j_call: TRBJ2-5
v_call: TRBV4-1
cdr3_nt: TGCGCCAGCAGCCCTGGGACTAGCGGGAGGGCCGTTGAGACCCAGTACTTC
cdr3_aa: CASSPGTSGRAVETQYF

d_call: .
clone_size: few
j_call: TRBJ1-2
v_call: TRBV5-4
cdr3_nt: TGTGCCAGCAGCTTGGGAGGGCAGGACTATGGCTACACCTTC
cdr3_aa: CASSLGGQDYGYTF

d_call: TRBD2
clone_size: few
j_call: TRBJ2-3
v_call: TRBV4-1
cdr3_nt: TGCGCCAGCAGCCGAGGAGCGGGGGGTGCCACAGATACGCAGTATTTT
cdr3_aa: CASSRGAGGATDTQYF

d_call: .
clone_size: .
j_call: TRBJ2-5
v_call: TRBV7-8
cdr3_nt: TGTGCCAGCAGCTTAGTAGGGGTCCAAGAGACCCAGTACTTC
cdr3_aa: CASSLVGVQETQYF

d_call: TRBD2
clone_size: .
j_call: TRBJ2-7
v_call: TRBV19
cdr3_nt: TGTGCCAGTAGTTTTCTAGCGGGGTACGAGCAGTACTTC
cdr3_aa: CASSFLAGYEQYF

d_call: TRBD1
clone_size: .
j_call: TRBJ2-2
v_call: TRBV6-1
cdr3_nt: TGTGCCAGCAGTACCCGGGACAGGGCCACCGGGGAGCTGTTTTTT
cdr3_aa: CASSTRDRATGELFF

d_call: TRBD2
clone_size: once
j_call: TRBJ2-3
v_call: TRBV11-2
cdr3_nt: TGTGCCAGCAGCCCATATTATTCTAGCGGGAGGTCAGATACGCAGTATTTT
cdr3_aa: CASSPYYSSGRSDTQYF

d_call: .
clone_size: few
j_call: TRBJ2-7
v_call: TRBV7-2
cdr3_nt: TGTGCCAGCAGCTTACAGGTTACAGCTTACTACGAGCAGTACTTC
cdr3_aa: CASSLQVTAYYEQYF

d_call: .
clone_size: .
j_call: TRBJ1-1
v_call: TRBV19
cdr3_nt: TGTGCCAGTAGTATAGATGGCCGCACTGAAGCTTTCTTT
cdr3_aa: CASSIDGRTEAFF

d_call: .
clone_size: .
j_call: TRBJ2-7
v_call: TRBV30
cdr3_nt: TGTGCCTGGAGTGAGCAGGGAAATTACGAGCAGTACTTC
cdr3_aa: CAWSEQGNYEQYF

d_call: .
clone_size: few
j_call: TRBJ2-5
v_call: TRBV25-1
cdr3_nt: TGTGCCAGCAGTGAACGGACAGAAGCCCTGGAGACCCAGTACTTC
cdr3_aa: CASSERTEALETQYF